The clone carrying this TCR beta chain was seen a single time. Its specificity is unknown. With 60 Vbeta and 13 Jbeta primers, the PCR was carried out. Only in-frame clones appear in the TCRdb table, and some are missing; sequencing was by immunoSEQ multiplex PCR. Of some 160,000 clones in the sample, around 88% were seen once. The sample is drawn from a study of cytomegalovirus exposure and HLA in healthy donors. Germline CDR1 and CDR2: MDHEN and SYDVKM. The CDR3 loop spans 17 amino acids. The ends lost 0 bases at V and 0 bases at J; junction bases unmatched: 4. Study observations and caveats: It was shown in a later analysis that HLA-associated TCR beta chains were more clonally expanded than other, equally common chains.

The TCR comes from a woman under 30 in good health and CMV-seronegative. The sequenced material came from PBMCs. The chain combines TRBV28 with TRBJ2-1, with 8 bases aligning to TRBD2. CDR3 in DNA: TGTGCCAGCAGTTTATGGGGCGGGAGGAGCTCCTACAATGAGCAGTTCTTC. It yields the protein CASSLWGGRSSYNEQFF.